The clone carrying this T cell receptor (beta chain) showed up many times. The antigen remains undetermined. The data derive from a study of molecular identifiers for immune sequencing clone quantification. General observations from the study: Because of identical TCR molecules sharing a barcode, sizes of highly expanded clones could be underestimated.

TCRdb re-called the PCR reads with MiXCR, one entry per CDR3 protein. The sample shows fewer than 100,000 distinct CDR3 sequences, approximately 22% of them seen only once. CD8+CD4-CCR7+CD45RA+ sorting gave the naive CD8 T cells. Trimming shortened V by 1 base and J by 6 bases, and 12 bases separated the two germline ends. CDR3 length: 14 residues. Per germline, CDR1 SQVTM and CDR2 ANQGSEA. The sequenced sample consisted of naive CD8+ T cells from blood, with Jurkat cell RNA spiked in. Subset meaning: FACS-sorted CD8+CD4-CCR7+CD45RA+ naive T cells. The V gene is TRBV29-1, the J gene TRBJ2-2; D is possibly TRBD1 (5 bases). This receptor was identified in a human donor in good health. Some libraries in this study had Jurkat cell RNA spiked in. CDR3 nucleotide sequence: TGCAGCGTTGAAGCCCGACAGACGGCCGGGGAGCTGTTTTTT. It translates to CSVEARQTAGELFF.